This T cell receptor (beta chain) was retrieved from a study of T-cell memory formation after mild COVID-19. Whole-study results and caveats: Among clones contracting day 15 to 85, CD4/CD8 was balanced, whereas later expanders leaned CD4+. The CD4+ clones that contracted clustered mainly within CM and EM, and the CD8+ clones concentrated in EMRA.

This clonotype has just a few counts. Its target is not known. This CDR3 spans 14 amino acids. Germline loops: CDR1 MNHEY, CDR2 SMNVEV (reference sequence). J was trimmed by 2 bases and V by 10 bases; bases with no gene match: 10. Amplification by 5'RACE using constant-segment primers produced TCR alpha and TCR beta cDNA libraries that carried sample barcodes and UMIs. Each CDR3 protein is one row after TCRdb ran MiXCR on the 5' RACE reads. This sample has under 650,000 distinct CDR3 sequences, with around 17% found just once. Sequenced: PBMCs or a T cell subset sorted from them (not recorded which). J is TRBJ2-7 and V is TRBV27; 8 bases are a match to TRBD2. The receptor's source is an adult woman who had mild COVID-19 (a few samples of this study predate the infection). Cell type and time point are not known. Written as DNA, the CDR3 is TGTGCCACCCGCGGGGGGATCCCTCCCTACGAGCAGTACTTC. Encoded protein: CATRGGIPPYEQYF.